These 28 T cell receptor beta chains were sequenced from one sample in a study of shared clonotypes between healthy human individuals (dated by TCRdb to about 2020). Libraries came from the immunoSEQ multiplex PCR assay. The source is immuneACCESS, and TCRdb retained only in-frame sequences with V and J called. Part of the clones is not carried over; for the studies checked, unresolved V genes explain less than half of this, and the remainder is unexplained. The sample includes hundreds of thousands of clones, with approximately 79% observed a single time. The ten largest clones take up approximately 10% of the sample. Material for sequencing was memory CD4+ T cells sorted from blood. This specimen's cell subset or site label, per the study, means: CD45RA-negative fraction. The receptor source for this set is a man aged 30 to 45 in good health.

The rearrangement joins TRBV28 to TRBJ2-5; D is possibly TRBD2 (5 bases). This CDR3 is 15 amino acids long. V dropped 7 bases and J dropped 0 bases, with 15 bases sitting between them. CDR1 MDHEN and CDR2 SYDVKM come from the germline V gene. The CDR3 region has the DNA TGTGCCAGCACTCTAACGGGGTTGTACCAAGAGACCCAGTACTTC. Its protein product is CASTLTGLYQETQYF.

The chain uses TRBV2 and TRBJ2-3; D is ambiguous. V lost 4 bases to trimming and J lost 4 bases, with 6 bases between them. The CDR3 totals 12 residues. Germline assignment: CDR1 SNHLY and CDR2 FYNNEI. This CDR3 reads CASSAVADTQYF. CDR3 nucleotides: TGTGCCAGCAGTGCGGTCGCAGATACGCAGTATTTT.

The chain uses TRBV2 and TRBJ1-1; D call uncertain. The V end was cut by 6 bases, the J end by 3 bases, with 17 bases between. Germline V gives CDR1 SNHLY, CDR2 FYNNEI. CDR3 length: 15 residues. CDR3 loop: CASSEPMGRYTEAFF. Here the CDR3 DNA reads TGTGCCAGCAGCGAACCCATGGGTCGCTACACTGAAGCTTTCTTT.

The CDR3 loop reads CASSPRRGGETQYF. The CDR3 nucleotides read TGCGCCAGCAGCCCCCGGCGGGGGGGGGAGACCCAGTACTTC. The genes are TRBV5-1 and TRBJ2-5, with 9 bases fitting TRBD2. The germline CDR1 and CDR2 sequences are SGHRS and YFSETQ. Trimming cost V 4 bases and J 5 bases; bases outside gene matches: 6. The CDR3 extends over 14 amino acids. Using reference TRBV5-1 and TRBJ2-5 for the parts outside the CDR3, the full variable domain is KAGVTQTPRYLIKTRGQQVTLSCSPISGHRSVSWYQQTPGQGLQFLFEYFSETQRNKGNFPGRFSGRQFSNSRSEMNVSTLELGDSALYLCASSPRRGGETQYFGPGTRLLVL.

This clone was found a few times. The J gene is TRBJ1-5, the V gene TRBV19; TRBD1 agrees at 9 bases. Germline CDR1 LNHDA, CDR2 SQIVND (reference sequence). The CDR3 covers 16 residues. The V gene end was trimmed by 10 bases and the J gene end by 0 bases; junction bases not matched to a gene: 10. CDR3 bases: TGTGCCACCGATCTCGGGACAGGGTTTAGCAATCAGCCCCAGCATTTT. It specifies CATDLGTGFSNQPQHF.

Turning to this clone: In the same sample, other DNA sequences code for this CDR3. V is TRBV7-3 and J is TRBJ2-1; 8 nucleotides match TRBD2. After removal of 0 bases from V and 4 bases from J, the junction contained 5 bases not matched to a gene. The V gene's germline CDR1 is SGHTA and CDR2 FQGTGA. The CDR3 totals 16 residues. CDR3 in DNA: TGTGCCAGCAGCTTAACCGGGACTAGAAGTTACAATGAGCAGTTCTTC. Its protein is CASSLTGTRSYNEQFF.

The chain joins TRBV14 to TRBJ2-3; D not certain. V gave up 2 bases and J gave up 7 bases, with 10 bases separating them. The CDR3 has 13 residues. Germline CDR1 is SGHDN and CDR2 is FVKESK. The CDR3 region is CASSQPGPNTQYF. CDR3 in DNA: TGTGCCAGCAGCCAACCGGGCCCTAATACGCAGTATTTT.

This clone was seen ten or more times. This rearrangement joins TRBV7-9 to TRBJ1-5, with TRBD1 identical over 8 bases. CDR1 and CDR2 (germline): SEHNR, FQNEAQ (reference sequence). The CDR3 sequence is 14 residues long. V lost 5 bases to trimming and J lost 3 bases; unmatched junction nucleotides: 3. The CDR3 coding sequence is TGTGCCAGCAGCCGGACAGGGATCAATCAGCCCCAGCATTTT. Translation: CASSRTGINQPQHF.

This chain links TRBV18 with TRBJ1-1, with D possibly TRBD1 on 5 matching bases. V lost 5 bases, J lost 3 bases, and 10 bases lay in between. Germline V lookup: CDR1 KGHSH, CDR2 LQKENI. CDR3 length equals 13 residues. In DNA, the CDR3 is TGTGCCAGCTCAATAACAGGAGACACTGAAGCTTTCTTT. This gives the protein CASSITGDTEAFF.

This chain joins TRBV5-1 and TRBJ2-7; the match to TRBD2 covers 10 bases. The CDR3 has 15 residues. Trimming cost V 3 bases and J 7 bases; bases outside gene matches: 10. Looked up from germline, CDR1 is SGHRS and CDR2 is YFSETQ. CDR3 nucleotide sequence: TGCGCCAGCAGCTCCCGGACTAGCGGAGGGGGGGAGCAGTACTTC. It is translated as CASSSRTSGGGEQYF.

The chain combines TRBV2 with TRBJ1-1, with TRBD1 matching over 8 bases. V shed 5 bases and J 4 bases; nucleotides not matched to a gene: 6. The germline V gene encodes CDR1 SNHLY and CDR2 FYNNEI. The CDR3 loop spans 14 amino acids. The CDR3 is CASSLRQGTTEAFF. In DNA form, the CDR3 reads TGTGCCAGCAGTCTTAGACAGGGGACCACTGAAGCTTTCTTT.

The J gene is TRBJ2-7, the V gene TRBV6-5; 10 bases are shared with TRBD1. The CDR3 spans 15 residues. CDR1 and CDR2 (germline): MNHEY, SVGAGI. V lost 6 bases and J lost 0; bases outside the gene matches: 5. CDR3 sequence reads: CASRLGQGYSYEQYF. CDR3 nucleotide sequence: TGTGCCAGCAGGCTGGGACAGGGGTACTCCTACGAGCAGTACTTC.

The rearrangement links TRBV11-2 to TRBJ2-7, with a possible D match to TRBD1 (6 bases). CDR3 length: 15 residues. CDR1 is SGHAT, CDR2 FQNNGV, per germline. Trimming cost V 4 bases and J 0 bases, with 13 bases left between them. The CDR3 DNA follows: TGTGCCAGCAGCTCGGGGACATCCAGCTCCTACGAGCAGTACTTC. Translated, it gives CASSSGTSSSYEQYF.

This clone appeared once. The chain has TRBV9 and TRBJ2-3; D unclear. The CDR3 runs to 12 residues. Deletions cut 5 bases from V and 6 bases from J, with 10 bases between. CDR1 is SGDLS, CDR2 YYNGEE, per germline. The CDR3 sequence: CASSRSWDTQYF. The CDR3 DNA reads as TGTGCCAGCAGTCGATCGTGGGATACGCAGTATTTT.

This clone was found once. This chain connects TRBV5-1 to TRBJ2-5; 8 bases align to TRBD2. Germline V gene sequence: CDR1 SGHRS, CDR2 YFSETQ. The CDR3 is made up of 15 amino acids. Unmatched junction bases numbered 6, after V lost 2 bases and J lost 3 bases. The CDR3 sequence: CASSLLLADEETQYF. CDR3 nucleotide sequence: TGCGCCAGCAGCTTACTACTAGCGGACGAAGAGACCCAGTACTTC.

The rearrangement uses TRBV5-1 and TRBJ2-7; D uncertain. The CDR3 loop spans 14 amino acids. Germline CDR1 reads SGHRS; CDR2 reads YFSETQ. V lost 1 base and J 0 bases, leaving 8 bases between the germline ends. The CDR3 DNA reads TGCGCCAGCAGCTTGAATGGAAACTCCTACGAGCAGTACTTC. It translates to CASSLNGNSYEQYF.

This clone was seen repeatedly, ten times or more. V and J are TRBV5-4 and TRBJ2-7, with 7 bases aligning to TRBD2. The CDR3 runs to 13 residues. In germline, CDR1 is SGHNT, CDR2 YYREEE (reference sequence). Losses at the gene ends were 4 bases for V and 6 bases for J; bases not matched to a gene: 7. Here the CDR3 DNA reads TGTGCCAGCAGCCTCATAGGGGAGGGCGAGCAGTACTTC. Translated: CASSLIGEGEQYF.

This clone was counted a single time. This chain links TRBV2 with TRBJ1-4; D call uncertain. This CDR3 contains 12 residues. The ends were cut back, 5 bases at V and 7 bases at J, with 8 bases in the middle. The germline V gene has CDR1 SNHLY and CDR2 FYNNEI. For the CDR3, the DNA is TGTGCCAGCAGTTCACAGCGTGAAAAACTGTTTTTT. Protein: CASSSQREKLFF.

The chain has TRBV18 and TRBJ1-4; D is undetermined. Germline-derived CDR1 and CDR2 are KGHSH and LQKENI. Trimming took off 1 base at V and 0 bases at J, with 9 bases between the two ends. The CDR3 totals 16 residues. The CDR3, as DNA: TGTGCCAGCTCACCACGACACACCGCAACTAATGAAAAACTGTTTTTT. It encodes CASSPRHTATNEKLFF.

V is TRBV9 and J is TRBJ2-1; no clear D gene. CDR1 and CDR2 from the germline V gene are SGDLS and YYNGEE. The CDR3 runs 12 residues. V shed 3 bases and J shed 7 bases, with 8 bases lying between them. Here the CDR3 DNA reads TGTGCCAGCAGCGCCCAGGCGAATGAGCAGTTCTTC. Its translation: CASSAQANEQFF.

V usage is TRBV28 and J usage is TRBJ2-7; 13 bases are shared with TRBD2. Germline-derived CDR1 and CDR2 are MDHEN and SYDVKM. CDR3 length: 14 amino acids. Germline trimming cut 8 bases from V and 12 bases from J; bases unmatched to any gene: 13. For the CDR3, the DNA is TGTGCCAGCCAAACAGCTGGACTAGCGGGAGTGGGGTACTTC. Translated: CASQTAGLAGVGYF.

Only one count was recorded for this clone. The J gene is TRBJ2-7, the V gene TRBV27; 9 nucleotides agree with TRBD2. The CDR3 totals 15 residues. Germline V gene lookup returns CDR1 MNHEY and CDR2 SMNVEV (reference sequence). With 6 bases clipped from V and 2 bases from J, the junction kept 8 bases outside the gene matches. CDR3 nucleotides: TGTGCCAGCAGCCTCATAGCGGGAGCCACCTACGAGCAGTACTTC. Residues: CASSLIAGATYEQYF.

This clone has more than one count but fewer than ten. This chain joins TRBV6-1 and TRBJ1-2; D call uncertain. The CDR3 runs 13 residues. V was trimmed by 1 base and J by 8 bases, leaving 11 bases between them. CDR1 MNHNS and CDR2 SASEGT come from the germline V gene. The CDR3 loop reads CASSEGSTRGYTF. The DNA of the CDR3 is TGTGCCAGCAGTGAAGGCTCGACTCGGGGCTACACCTTC.

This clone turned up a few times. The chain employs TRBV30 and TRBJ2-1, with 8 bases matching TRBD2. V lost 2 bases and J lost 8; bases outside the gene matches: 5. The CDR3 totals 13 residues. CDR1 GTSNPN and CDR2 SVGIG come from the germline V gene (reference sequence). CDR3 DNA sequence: TGTGCCTGGAGTAGCGGGAGTTACTATGAGCAGTTCTTC. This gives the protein CAWSSGSYYEQFF.

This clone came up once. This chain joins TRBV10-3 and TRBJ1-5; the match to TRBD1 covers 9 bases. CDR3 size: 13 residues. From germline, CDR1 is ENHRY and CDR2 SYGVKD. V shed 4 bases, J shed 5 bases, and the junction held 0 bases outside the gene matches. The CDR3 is CAISGTGDQPQHF. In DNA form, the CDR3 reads TGTGCCATCAGTGGGACAGGGGATCAGCCCCAGCATTTT.

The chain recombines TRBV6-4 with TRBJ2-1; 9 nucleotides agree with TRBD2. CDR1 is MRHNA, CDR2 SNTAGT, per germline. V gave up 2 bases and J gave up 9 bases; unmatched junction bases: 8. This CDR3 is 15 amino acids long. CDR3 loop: CASSDGVAGEGEQFF. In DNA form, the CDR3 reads TGTGCCAGCAGTGACGGGGTAGCGGGAGAGGGTGAGCAGTTCTTC.

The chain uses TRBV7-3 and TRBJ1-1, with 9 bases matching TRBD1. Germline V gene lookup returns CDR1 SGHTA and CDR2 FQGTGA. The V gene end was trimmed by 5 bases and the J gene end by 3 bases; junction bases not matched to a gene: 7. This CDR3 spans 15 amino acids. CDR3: CASSVNGQGYTEAFF. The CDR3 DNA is TGTGCCAGCAGCGTAAATGGACAGGGGTACACTGAAGCTTTCTTT.

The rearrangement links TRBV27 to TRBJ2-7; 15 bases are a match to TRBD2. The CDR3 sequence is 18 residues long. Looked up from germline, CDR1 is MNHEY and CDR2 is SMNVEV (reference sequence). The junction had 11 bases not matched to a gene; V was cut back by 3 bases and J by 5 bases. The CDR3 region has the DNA TGTGCCAGCAGTTTGACCGGGACTAGCGGGAGGCGGGCTCACGAGCAGTACTTC. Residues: CASSLTGTSGRRAHEQYF.